This is a list of T cell receptor beta chains from one sample in a study of shared clonotypes between healthy human individuals. Only in-frame clones appear in the TCRdb table, and some are missing; sequencing was by immunoSEQ multiplex PCR. The sample carries roughly 1,000,000 clones, roughly 74% recorded once. The sequencing input was memory CD4+ T cells from PBMCs. The origin of the receptors is a man aged 18 to 30 in good health. Some clones in this sample may be carry-over from other donors' samples. The CDR3 runs from the conserved cysteine through the conserved F or W. D genes are given only for firm matches. A row's size may be missing; if present it is once, few, many or a size class.

j_gene | v_gene | d_gene | abundance | CDR3aa | CDR3nt
TRBJ2-2 | TRBV10-3 | NA | few | CAISDRTGNTGELFF | TGTGCCATCAGTGATAGGACCGGAAACACCGGGGAGCTGTTTTTT
TRBJ1-1 | TRBV6-5 | NA | NA | CASSYGWRVGNTEAFF | TGTGCCAGCAGTTACGGGTGGCGCGTTGGAAACACTGAAGCTTTCTTT
TRBJ2-7 | TRBV28 | NA | NA | CASTDSSLREQYF | TGTGCCAGCACTGACAGCAGCCTAAGGGAGCAGTACTTC
TRBJ1-4 | TRBV30 | NA | NA | CAWRLGVTNEKLFF | TGTGCCTGGAGACTTGGGGTTACTAATGAAAAACTGTTTTTT
TRBJ2-2 | TRBV5-4 | NA | NA | CASSTRGDRVVNTGELFF | TGTGCCAGCAGCACGAGAGGGGATAGGGTAGTGAACACCGGGGAGCTGTTTTTT
TRBJ1-1 | TRBV7-3 | NA | NA | CASSPTGSHTEAFF | TGTGCCAGCAGCCCCACAGGGTCGCACACTGAAGCTTTCTTT
TRBJ2-7 | TRBV6-5 | TRBD1 | NA | CASRFTGGVEQYF | TGTGCCAGCAGATTCACAGGGGGCGTCGAGCAGTACTTC
TRBJ1-2 | TRBV19 | NA | few | CASKQAAWGYTF | TGTGCCAGTAAGCAGGCCGCGTGGGGCTACACCTTC
TRBJ1-3 | TRBV5-4 | NA | once | CASSFQGNTIYF | TGTGCCAGCAGCTTTCAGGGAAACACCATATATTTT
TRBJ2-7 | TRBV7-2 | NA | NA | CASSLAGSSYEQYF | TGTGCCAGCAGCTTAGCGGGCAGCTCCTACGAGCAGTACTTC
TRBJ2-7 | TRBV11-3 | NA | NA | CASSLLDGYEQYF | TGTGCCAGCAGCCTTCTGGACGGCTACGAGCAGTACTTC
TRBJ1-4 | TRBV2 | TRBD1 | NA | CASVWAGGNEKLFF | TGTGCCAGCGTCTGGGCAGGGGGGAATGAAAAACTGTTTTTT
TRBJ2-1 | TRBV6-6 | NA | NA | CASSYWAGNEQFF | TGTGCCAGCAGTTACTGGGCAGGCAATGAGCAGTTCTTC
TRBJ2-1 | TRBV29-1 | TRBD2 | NA | CSVVRLAGVNEQFF | TGCAGCGTTGTTCGGCTAGCGGGAGTAAACGAGCAGTTCTTC
TRBJ2-2 | TRBV5-1 | NA | NA | CASSFGPGLFF | TGCGCCAGCAGCTTTGGACCGGGCCTGTTTTTT
TRBJ2-1 | TRBV2 | NA | NA | CATRGLSRVDEQFF | TGTGCCACCCGGGGACTGTCGCGGGTGGATGAGCAGTTCTTC
TRBJ2-4 | TRBV30 | NA | NA | CAWSVWGVPGKNIQYF | TGTGCCTGGAGTGTATGGGGGGTCCCAGGTAAAAACATTCAGTACTTC
TRBJ2-7 | TRBV4-1 | NA | few | CASSQGGSNSYEQYF | TGCGCCAGCAGCCAAGGGGGCTCAAACTCCTACGAGCAGTACTTC
TRBJ2-1 | TRBV5-1 | NA | few | CASTRTTQIGNEQFF | TGCGCCAGCACTAGGACTACCCAGATTGGGAATGAGCAGTTCTTC
TRBJ2-7 | TRBV30 | NA | NA | CAWGIQSSYEQYF | TGTGCCTGGGGGATACAGAGCTCCTACGAGCAGTACTTC
TRBJ1-2 | TRBV14 | NA | NA | CASSHTTGIRDYGYTF | TGTGCCAGCAGCCATACCACAGGGATACGTGACTATGGCTACACCTTC
TRBJ2-3 | TRBV19 | TRBD2 | few | CASRTLAGDTQYF | TGTGCCAGTAGGACACTAGCGGGAGATACGCAGTATTTT
TRBJ2-7 | TRBV5-1 | NA | once | CASRVGTFPSYEQYF | TGCGCCTCCAGGGTGGGGACATTCCCCTCCTACGAGCAGTACTTC
TRBJ2-5 | TRBV19 | NA | NA | CASSVQGTGQETQYF | TGTGCCAGTAGTGTCCAAGGGACTGGCCAAGAGACCCAGTACTTC
TRBJ1-4 | TRBV27 | NA | NA | CASSALGAATNEKLFF | TGTGCCAGCAGTGCTTTGGGGGCAGCAACTAATGAAAAACTGTTTTTT
TRBJ2-3 | TRBV5-6 | NA | once | CASSLSGGILDTQYF | TGTGCCAGCAGCTTATCAGGCGGGATCTTAGATACGCAGTATTTT
TRBJ1-3 | TRBV9 | NA | NA | CASSGPIPSGNTIYF | TGTGCCAGCAGCGGACCGATCCCCTCTGGAAACACCATATATTTT
TRBJ1-1 | TRBV15 | NA | NA | CATAGGRTEAFF | TGTGCCACTGCCGGGGGGCGGACTGAAGCTTTCTTT
TRBJ2-2 | TRBV7-3 | NA | NA | CASSLTTSGELFF | TGTGCCAGCAGCTTAACAACATCCGGGGAGCTGTTTTTT
TRBJ1-2 | TRBV9 | NA | NA | CASRRAGANYGYTF | TGTGCCAGCCGACGAGCAGGGGCTAACTATGGCTACACCTTC
TRBJ2-1 | TRBV7-9 | TRBD1 | NA | CASSFRDRGADEQFF | TGTGCCAGCAGCTTCCGGGACAGGGGTGCGGATGAGCAGTTCTTC
TRBJ2-1 | TRBV11-3 | NA | NA | CASSLTPSEQFF | TGTGCCAGCAGCTTAACCCCGAGTGAGCAGTTCTTC
TRBJ2-7 | TRBV28 | TRBD2 | NA | CASLQGGSSGAYEQYF | TGTGCCTCCCTACAGGGCGGGAGTAGCGGGGCCTACGAGCAGTACTTC
TRBJ2-7 | TRBV10-3 | TRBD2 | NA | CAIRSASGRAWASYEQYF | TGTGCCATCAGATCGGCTAGCGGGAGGGCCTGGGCCTCCTACGAGCAGTACTTC
TRBJ2-3 | TRBV30 | NA | NA | CAWSPKSTSTDTQYF | TGTGCCTGGAGTCCGAAGTCTACCAGCACAGATACGCAGTATTTT
TRBJ2-2 | TRBV7-2 | NA | NA | CASSPANTGELFF | TGTGCCAGCAGCCCAGCGAACACCGGGGAGCTGTTTTTT
TRBJ2-7 | TRBV7-8 | NA | NA | CASSLGVGKGSEQYF | TGTGCCAGCAGCTTAGGGGTCGGGAAGGGATCCGAGCAGTACTTC
TRBJ1-2 | TRBV6-5 | NA | NA | CAIRQAAGDNYGYTF | TGTGCCATCAGGCAAGCGGCAGGCGATAACTATGGCTACACCTTC
TRBJ2-1 | TRBV13 | NA | NA | CASSLAGQEQFF | TGTGCCAGCAGCTTAGCGGGACAAGAGCAGTTCTTC
TRBJ2-7 | TRBV11-2 | TRBD1 | NA | CASRPGQGSYEQYF | TGTGCCAGCAGGCCCGGACAGGGATCCTACGAGCAGTACTTC
TRBJ2-2 | TRBV5-1 | NA | NA | CASSPPSRGGGELFF | TGCGCCAGCAGTCCCCCCTCCAGGGGGGGCGGGGAGCTGTTTTTT
TRBJ2-5 | TRBV27 | TRBD2 | few | CASSLYGRAEETQYF | TGTGCCAGCAGTTTATACGGGAGGGCCGAAGAGACCCAGTACTTC
TRBJ2-3 | TRBV7-2 | TRBD2 | many | CASSFNRLAETDTQYF | TGTGCCAGCAGCTTCAACAGACTAGCGGAGACCGATACGCAGTATTTT
TRBJ1-1 | TRBV18 | TRBD1 | few | CASSPLGTGDTEAFF | TGTGCCAGCTCACCCCTTGGGACAGGGGACACTGAAGCTTTCTTT
TRBJ1-1 | TRBV27 | NA | NA | CASSQVIRGPNTEAFF | TGTGCCAGCAGTCAAGTCATTCGGGGCCCCAACACTGAAGCTTTCTTT
TRBJ2-5 | TRBV6-5 | TRBD2 | once | CASSYSRLAGETQYF | TGTGCCAGCAGTTACTCGAGACTAGCGGGAGAGACCCAGTACTTC
TRBJ1-2 | TRBV7-8 | NA | NA | CASRPRRGAGGYTF | TGTGCCAGCAGGCCTAGACGGGGGGCTGGCGGCTACACCTTC
TRBJ2-3 | TRBV4-2 | NA | NA | CASSQVASSTDTQYF | TGTGCCAGCAGCCAAGTGGCTAGTAGCACAGATACGCAGTATTTT
TRBJ2-2 | TRBV28 | TRBD1 | NA | CASSQSSGGRTGELFF | TGTGCCAGCAGCCAATCCTCAGGGGGTCGTACCGGGGAGCTGTTTTTT
TRBJ2-5 | TRBV9 | TRBD2 | NA | CASSPRLAGWETQYF | TGTGCCAGCAGCCCCCGACTAGCGGGATGGGAGACCCAGTACTTC
TRBJ2-7 | TRBV10-3 | NA | NA | CAISDFGEQYF | TGTGCCATCAGTGATTTTGGGGAGCAGTACTTC
TRBJ2-2 | TRBV18 | NA | NA | CASSPGTRTGELFF | TGTGCCAGCTCCCCCGGGACGAGGACCGGGGAGCTGTTTTTT
TRBJ2-7 | TRBV4-1 | TRBD2 | NA | CASSQLAGGVRYF | TGCGCCAGCAGCCAACTAGCGGGAGGTGTGCGGTACTTC
TRBJ1-4 | TRBV6-8 | NA | NA | CASSYKGTNEKLFF | TGTGCCAGCAGTTATAAGGGGACTAATGAAAAACTGTTTTTT